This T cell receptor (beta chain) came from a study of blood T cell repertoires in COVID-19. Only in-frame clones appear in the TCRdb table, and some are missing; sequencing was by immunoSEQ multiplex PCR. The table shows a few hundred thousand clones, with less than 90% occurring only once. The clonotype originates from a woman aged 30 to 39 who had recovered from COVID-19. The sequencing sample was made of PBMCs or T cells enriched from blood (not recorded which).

The CDR3 is CSAQRGEAFF. Here the CDR3 DNA reads TGCAGTGCTCAAAGGGGTGAAGCTTTCTTT. The chain combines TRBV20-1 with TRBJ1-1; tentative D call: TRBD1 (5 bases). The V gene's germline CDR1 is DFQATT and CDR2 SNEGSKA (reference sequence). This CDR3 has 10 amino acids. Trimming took 5 bases from V and 7 from J, leaving 8 bases between them.